Sequencing of this T cell receptor (beta chain) was carried out in a study of glioma-infiltrating T cells after dendritic cell vaccination. Across the study: At biweekly intervals, patients got three intradermal dendritic cell vaccine injections.

There are 14 residues in the CDR3. Germline lookup yields CDR1 MNHEY and CDR2 SMNVEV (reference sequence). The V and J ends lost 5 bases and 4 bases, in that order; junction bases with no gene match: 5. Libraries were prepared by immunoSEQ multiplex PCR; TCRdb keeps only in-frame clonotypes and omits some of them. This sample carries fewer than 40,000 clones, roughly 90% of them seen once, and the ten largest clones take less than 2.5%. The V gene is TRBV27, the J gene TRBJ2-1, with TRBD1 identical over 7 bases. The source of this sequence is a human donor with glioblastoma. The specimen was blood, collected before dendritic cell vaccination. The CDR3 region is CASSDRDRYNEQFF. As DNA, the CDR3 is TGTGCCAGCAGTGACCGGGACAGATACAATGAGCAGTTCTTC.